This TCR beta chain was sequenced during a study of human T cells and chemical hapten exposure. Overall study context: Upper-back patch tests with 0.01% DPC were read at 6 days. The study, taken as a whole, reports: Expanded TCRs clustered into significantly more large CDR3 similarity groups than controls, the analysis revealed.

As for time point: patch test 3, about 24 weeks after DPC sensitization. The treatment here: therapeutic diphenylcyclopropenone sensitization with weekly scalp DPC. Alopecia patients between 18 and 70 years old and suitable for DPC were used as donors. Unseparated into fractions, whole blood served as the source from which total RNA was extracted. Between the trimmed V and J ends, which lost 3 bases and 1 base, there was a span of 6 bases. The CDR3 loop spans 14 amino acids. TCRdb recomputed calls from the RACE reads with MiXCR, one row per CDR3 protein. Of roughly 71,000 distinct CDR3 sequences in the sample, over 8.5% are singletons; the top ten hold about 1.5%. There are a few counts of this clonotype. The antigen is unknown.

The source material was whole blood, sampled in connection with sensitization to the hapten diphenylcyclopropenone (DPC). The chain uses TRBV12-3 or TRBV12-4 and TRBJ2-2, with D maybe TRBD1 (6 bases). The sequence was obtained from a woman between 50 and 59 years old with alopecia areata. Some clones in this sample may be carry-over from other donors' samples. The CDR3 spells CASSFRGNTGELFF. The CDR3, as DNA: TGTGCCAGCAGTTTCAGGGGGAACACCGGGGAGCTGTTTTTT.